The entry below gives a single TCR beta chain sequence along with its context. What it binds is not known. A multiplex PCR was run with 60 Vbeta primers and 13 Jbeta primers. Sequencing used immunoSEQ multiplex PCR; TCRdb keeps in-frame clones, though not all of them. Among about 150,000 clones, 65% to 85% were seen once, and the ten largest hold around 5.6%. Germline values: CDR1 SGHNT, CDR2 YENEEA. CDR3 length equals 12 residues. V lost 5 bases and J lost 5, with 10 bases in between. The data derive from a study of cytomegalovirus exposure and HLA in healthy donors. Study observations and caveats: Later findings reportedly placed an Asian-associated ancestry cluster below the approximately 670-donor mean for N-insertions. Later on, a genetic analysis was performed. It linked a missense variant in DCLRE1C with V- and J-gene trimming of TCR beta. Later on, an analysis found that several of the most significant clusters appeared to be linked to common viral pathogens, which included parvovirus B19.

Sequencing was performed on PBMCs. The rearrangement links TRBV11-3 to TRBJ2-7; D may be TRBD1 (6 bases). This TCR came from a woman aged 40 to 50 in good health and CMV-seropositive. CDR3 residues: CASSTGQHEQYF. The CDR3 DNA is TGTGCCAGCAGCACAGGGCAGCACGAGCAGTACTTC. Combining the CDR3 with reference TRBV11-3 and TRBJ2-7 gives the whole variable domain EAGVVQSPRYKIIEKKQPVAFWCNPISGHNTLYWYLQNLGQGPELLIRYENEEAVDDSQLPKDRFSAERLKGVDSTLKIQPAELGDSAVYLCASSTGQHEQYFGPGTRLTVT.